The rows below give T cell receptor beta chains drawn from one sample of a study of shared clonotypes between healthy human individuals. Only in-frame clones appear in the TCRdb table, and some are missing; sequencing was by immunoSEQ multiplex PCR. The repertoire consists of about 960,000 clones, with 70% to 85% occurring once and the leading ten covering approximately 1.5%. The sample was memory CD4+ T cells sorted from blood. Every receptor here comes from a man aged 18 to 30 in good health. Both conserved end residues are part of each CDR3. The order of the fields is J gene, V gene, D gene, clone size, CDR3 protein, CDR3 DNA. The D gene is left open where the match is weak. Expanded clones are given a class, and other clones once, few, many or no size at all.

>TRBJ1-3|TRBV27|NA|few
CASSVRGIGGNTIYF
TGTGCCAGCAGTGTGAGGGGGATTGGGGGAAACACCATATATTTT
>TRBJ2-1|TRBV19|TRBD2|NA
CASRPLAGTLNEQFF
TGTGCCAGTCGGCCACTAGCGGGAACCCTTAATGAGCAGTTCTTC
>TRBJ2-7|TRBV7-2|NA|NA
CASSPTGKGTYEQYF
TGTGCCAGCAGCCCGACAGGAAAGGGAACCTACGAGCAGTACTTC
>TRBJ2-7|TRBV7-9|NA|NA
CASSLQGVARDEQYF
TGTGCCAGCAGCCTCCAGGGTGTGGCCAGAGACGAGCAGTACTTC
>TRBJ1-2|TRBV27|NA|NA
CASSLRQNYGYTF
TGTGCCAGCAGTTTGAGGCAGAACTATGGCTACACCTTC
>TRBJ1-5|TRBV5-8|NA|NA
CASSYSRTSNQPQHF
TGTGCCAGCAGCTACTCCAGGACTAGCAATCAGCCCCAGCATTTT
>TRBJ2-1|TRBV6-1|TRBD2|NA
CASSYRGGPWDEQFF
TGTGCCAGCAGCTACCGGGGGGGCCCTTGGGATGAGCAGTTCTTC
>TRBJ2-1|TRBV7-3|NA|NA
CASSETIRSHNEQFF
TGTGCCAGCAGCGAAACCATAAGATCCCACAATGAGCAGTTCTTC
>TRBJ2-7|TRBV7-2|NA|NA
CASSFGLETYEQYF
TGTGCCAGCAGCTTCGGGCTGGAGACCTACGAGCAGTACTTC
>TRBJ2-7|TRBV19|TRBD1|NA
CASSPGDRNYEQYF
TGTGCCAGTAGCCCTGGGGACAGGAACTACGAGCAGTACTTC
>TRBJ1-6|TRBV19|TRBD1|NA
CASSIDRQGDSPLHF
TGTGCCAGTAGTATAGATCGACAGGGGGATTCACCCCTCCACTTT
>TRBJ2-6|TRBV7-8|NA|few
CASSPSSGANVLTF
TGTGCCAGCAGCCCTAGCTCTGGGGCCAACGTCCTGACTTTC
>TRBJ1-5|TRBV6-5|NA|once
CASSYSGNSNQPQHF
TGTGCCAGCAGTTACTCAGGGAATAGCAATCAGCCCCAGCATTTT
>TRBJ2-7|TRBV18|TRBD2|once
CASSPGTGGPYEQYF
TGTGCCAGCTCACCAGGTACGGGAGGGCCTTACGAGCAGTACTTC
>TRBJ2-1|TRBV7-2|NA|NA
CASSLNRIEQFF
TGTGCCAGCAGCCTAAACCGGATAGAGCAGTTCTTC
>TRBJ1-5|TRBV6-5|TRBD1|once
CATKGTGSQPQHF
TGTGCCACAAAGGGGACAGGGAGTCAGCCCCAGCATTTT
>TRBJ1-2|TRBV9|NA|NA
CASSLLLGLGGYTF
TGTGCCAGCAGCCTTTTGCTGGGGCTGGGTGGCTACACCTTC
>TRBJ2-5|TRBV11-2|NA|NA
CASSPPFGGGGQETQYF
TGTGCCAGCAGCCCCCCGTTTGGCGGAGGGGGGCAAGAGACCCAGTACTTC
>TRBJ1-6|TRBV6-5|TRBD1|NA
CASSYSGTANSPLHF
TGTGCCAGCAGTTACTCGGGGACAGCTAATTCACCCCTCCACTTT
>TRBJ2-5|TRBV6-1|NA|NA
CASSDGGTQETQYF
TGTGCCAGCAGTGATGGGGGAACCCAAGAGACCCAGTACTTC
>TRBJ2-1|TRBV6-5|NA|NA
CASSRGVSNEQFF
TGTGCCAGCAGCCGGGGTGTCAGCAATGAGCAGTTCTTC
>TRBJ1-1|TRBV6-6|NA|NA
CASSYLGQPMNTEAFF
TGTGCCAGCAGTTACTTAGGACAGCCGATGAACACTGAAGCTTTCTTT
>TRBJ1-6|TRBV7-8|NA|few
CASSLLGRGAKNSPLHF
TGTGCCAGCAGCTTACTCGGCCGGGGGGCGAAGAATTCACCCCTCCACTTT
>TRBJ1-5|TRBV28|NA|NA
CASSHRWPQHF
TGTGCCAGCTCACACAGATGGCCCCAGCATTTT
>TRBJ2-1|TRBV2|NA|NA
CASINEGGAYLNEQFF
TGTGCCAGCATTAACGAGGGGGGGGCCTATTTGAATGAGCAGTTCTTC
>TRBJ2-3|TRBV18|TRBD1|few
CASSPEGQGSSTDTQYF
TGTGCCAGCTCACCGGAGGGACAGGGGTCTTCCACAGATACGCAGTATTTT
>TRBJ2-1|TRBV5-1|TRBD2|NA
CASSPRTSGEGEQFF
TGCGCCAGCAGCCCCAGGACTAGCGGGGAGGGTGAGCAGTTCTTC
>TRBJ2-3|TRBV5-1|TRBD2|once
CASHQSSGTSNTQYF
TGCGCCTCCCACCAATCTAGCGGGACTTCTAATACGCAGTATTTT